The 24 T cell receptor beta chains reported below all come from one sample, sequenced in a study of beta chain features in type 1 diabetes. cDNA synthesis used the whole RNA isolate, giving expressed TCRB sequences. The protocol was immunoSEQ multiplex PCR, while the TCRdb copy is restricted to in-frame clones and leaves out a portion. Altogether more than 300,000 clones are present, around 12% being singletons, with the ten largest covering less than 0.02%. Specimen: naive CD4+ T cells from blood. The receptors originated from a man younger than 30 in good health.

The table lists this clone with a few counts. The CDR3 bases are TGTGCCAGCAGCCCCCTCACGGGAGCCAAAAACATTCAGTACTTC. Protein product: CASSPLTGAKNIQYF. The chain has TRBV6-5 and TRBJ2-4; D is unclear. The germline gives CDR1 MNHEY, CDR2 SVGAGI. The CDR3 totals 15 residues. V was shortened by 6 bases and J by 0 bases, with 12 bases between the two germline ends.

The CDR3 region is CATSRDRTGYYGYTF. DNA for the CDR3: TGTGCCACCAGCAGAGACAGGACAGGGTACTATGGCTACACCTTC. The genes are TRBV15 and TRBJ1-2; the match to TRBD1 covers 8 bases. There are 15 residues in the CDR3. The trim removed 0 bases at V and 3 bases at J, leaving 3 bases unmatched. Germline assignment: CDR1 LNHNV and CDR2 YYDKDF (reference sequence).

The chain carries TRBV19 and TRBJ1-5, with 9 bases aligning to TRBD1. CDR3 length: 17 amino acids. The ends lost 0 bases at V and 4 bases at J; junction bases unmatched: 7. Germline CDR1 LNHDA, CDR2 SQIVND (reference sequence). The CDR3 spells CASSIDLAGTGNQPQHF. CDR3 DNA sequence: TGTGCCAGTAGTATAGATCTGGCCGGGACAGGGAATCAGCCCCAGCATTTT.

This clone has more than one count but fewer than ten. V and J are TRBV7-8 and TRBJ2-3; tentative D call: TRBD1 (6 bases). CDR1 and CDR2 (germline): SGHVS, FQNEAQ. The CDR3 is 16 amino acids. With 5 bases removed from V and 4 bases from J, the gap between germline ends came to 19 bases. CDR3 DNA: TGTGCCAGCAGCGATTCCCGGGACACCGGGCCAGATACGCAGTATTTT. This gives the protein CASSDSRDTGPDTQYF.

The chain employs TRBV28 and TRBJ1-2, with TRBD1 matching 7 bases. This CDR3 comprises 14 residues. The V segment lost 5 bases and the J segment 8 bases; nucleotides outside the gene matches: 11. The germline CDR1 and CDR2 sequences are MDHEN and SYDVKM. CDR3 region: CASSTNTGALGYTF. CDR3 DNA: TGTGCCAGCAGTACCAATACAGGGGCGCTCGGCTACACCTTC.

This clone has more than one count but fewer than ten. V gene TRBV7-2 combines with J gene TRBJ2-1, with 7 bases that match TRBD2. The trim removed 2 bases at V and 0 bases at J, leaving 13 bases unmatched. The CDR3 has 19 amino acids. Per the germline V gene, CDR1 is SGHTA and CDR2 is FQGNSA. This CDR3 is CASSLMGGARISSYNEQFF. The CDR3 region has the DNA TGTGCCAGCAGCTTAATGGGAGGGGCAAGGATAAGCTCCTACAATGAGCAGTTCTTC. Variable domain in full (rest from reference TRBV7-2 and TRBJ2-1): GAGVSQSPSNKVTEKGKDVELRCDPISGHTALYWYRQSLGQGLEFLIYFQGNSAPDKSGLPSDRFSAERTGGSVSTLTIQRTQQEDSAVYLCASSLMGGARISSYNEQFFGPGTRLTVL.

This clone appeared a few times. CDR3 loop: CASSRRGRGDEKLFF. Here the CDR3 DNA reads TGTGCCAGCAGCCGCCGCGGGCGCGGGGATGAAAAACTGTTTTTT. The chain employs TRBV6-6 and TRBJ1-4, with D unresolved. The CDR3 contains 15 residues. Trimming pared 6 bases from V and 6 bases from J, leaving 17 bases between. The germline gives CDR1 MNHNY, CDR2 SVGAGI (reference sequence).

Only a few counts were recorded for this clone. V and J are TRBV5-4 and TRBJ2-7; unclear D gene. Germline loops: CDR1 SGHNT, CDR2 YYREEE (reference sequence). The CDR3 has 14 residues. Between the trimmed V and J ends, which lost 4 bases and 2 bases, there was a span of 13 bases. The DNA for the CDR3 is TGTGCCAGCAGCCCCTATCTTAGCACCTACGAGCAGTACTTC. Protein product: CASSPYLSTYEQYF.

In this sample, this clone turned up many times. Different DNA sequences within this sample yield the same CDR3. The chain employs TRBV29-1 and TRBJ2-1, with TRBD2 matching 8 bases. Unmatched junction bases numbered 6, after V lost 6 bases and J lost 5 bases. The CDR3 covers 13 residues. Germline assignment: CDR1 SQVTM and CDR2 ANQGSEA. CDR3 in DNA: TGCAGCGTCTCGTCGGGAGGGAACAATGAGCAGTTCTTC. This codes for CSVSSGGNNEQFF.

This clone was seen a few times. The J gene is TRBJ1-4, the V gene TRBV5-4; D uncertain. The CDR3 covers 15 residues. Germline V gene data show CDR1 as SGHNT and CDR2 as YYREEE (reference sequence). V gave up 4 bases and J gave up 5 bases, with 15 bases separating them. The CDR3 sequence: CASSPEVGKNEKLFF. For the CDR3, the DNA is TGTGCCAGCAGCCCGGAGGTAGGGAAGAATGAAAAACTGTTTTTT.

This clone was found a few times. The chain links TRBV7-3 to TRBJ2-5, with TRBD1 identical over 8 bases. This CDR3 spans 16 amino acids. V gave up 5 bases and J gave up 5 bases; unmatched junction bases: 13. Looked up from germline, CDR1 is SGHTA and CDR2 is FQGTGA. As DNA, the CDR3 is TGTGCCAGCAGCCCTCGGACAGGGTTGCCTCCGGAGACCCAGTACTTC. Its protein product is CASSPRTGLPPETQYF.

The sample holds a few counts of this clone. The chain is built from TRBV7-2 and TRBJ2-1, with 7 bases aligning to TRBD1. Germline CDR1 and CDR2: SGHTA and FQGNSA. J lost 7 bases, V lost 9 bases, and 12 bases had no gene match. This CDR3 has 14 residues. Written as DNA, the CDR3 is TGTGCCAGTCCTCGGGCGGGCAGGGGGAATGAGCAGTTCTTC. Translating it yields CASPRAGRGNEQFF. The whole variable domain, remainder taken from reference TRBV7-2 and TRBJ2-1, is GAGVSQSPSNKVTEKGKDVELRCDPISGHTALYWYRQSLGQGLEFLIYFQGNSAPDKSGLPSDRFSAERTGGSVSTLTIQRTQQEDSAVYLCASPRAGRGNEQFFGPGTRLTVL.

This chain links TRBV30 with TRBJ2-5; 8 bases match TRBD1. The CDR3 spans 17 residues. V was pared by 5 bases and J by 4 bases, with 18 bases of the junction left unmatched. In germline, CDR1 is GTSNPN, CDR2 SVGIG (reference sequence). The DNA of the CDR3 is TGTGCCTGGGGCCGCGGCCGGACAGGGTCGGTCGGAGAGACCCAGTACTTC. This gives the protein CAWGRGRTGSVGETQYF.

The chain carries TRBV5-1 and TRBJ2-3; TRBD1 aligns across 8 bases. The CDR3 is 15 amino acids. CDR1 and CDR2 (germline): SGHRS, YFSETQ. Losses at the gene ends were 2 bases for V and 2 bases for J; bases not matched to a gene: 4. CDR3 in amino acids: CASSFTTGDTDTQYF. CDR3 DNA: TGCGCCAGCAGCTTTACGACAGGGGACACAGATACGCAGTATTTT.

V gene TRBV4-1 combines with J gene TRBJ2-3; 9 bases map to TRBD2. The CDR3 consists of 17 residues. Germline CDR1 and CDR2: MGHRA and YSYEKL. V shed 1 base and J 5 bases; nucleotides not matched to a gene: 10. This CDR3 is CASSQGRAGGYGDTQYF. CDR3 coding DNA: TGCGCCAGCAGCCAAGGGCGGGCGGGGGGGTATGGAGATACGCAGTATTTT.

The J gene is TRBJ2-5, the V gene TRBV7-8, with TRBD1 as a possible D gene (5 bases). Trimming removed 6 bases from V and 0 bases from J, with 8 bases in between. This CDR3 region has 13 residues. CDR1 SGHVS and CDR2 FQNEAQ come from the germline V gene. CDR3 loop: CASRNRNQETQYF. The CDR3 DNA reads as TGTGCCAGCAGGAACAGGAACCAAGAGACCCAGTACTTC.

The V call is TRBV9, the J call TRBJ2-6, with D possibly TRBD1 on 6 matching bases. CDR3 length: 16 amino acids. Between the trimmed V and J ends, which lost 2 bases and 2 bases, there was a span of 11 bases. Germline CDR1 and CDR2: SGDLS and YYNGEE. CDR3 amino acids: CASSVRTVPGANVLTF. The CDR3 nucleotides read TGTGCCAGCAGCGTTCGGACAGTCCCTGGGGCCAACGTCCTGACTTTC.

The chain joins TRBV30 to TRBJ1-5; D might be TRBD1 (5 bases). This CDR3 contains 16 residues. Germline V gene lookup returns CDR1 GTSNPN and CDR2 SVGIG (reference sequence). Trimming shortened V by 4 bases and J by 0 bases, and 16 bases separated the two germline ends. CDR3 region: CAWTGTGGYSNQPQHF. The CDR3 DNA reads TGTGCCTGGACCGGTACGGGGGGATATAGCAATCAGCCCCAGCATTTT.

A few counts support this clone. This chain joins TRBV19 and TRBJ1-5; 9 positions match TRBD1. Germline loops: CDR1 LNHDA, CDR2 SQIVND (reference sequence). This CDR3 spans 14 amino acids. With V trimmed by 10 bases and J by 3 bases, 7 bases remained unmatched. CDR3 coding DNA: TGTGCCACCGAAACAGGGGGCAACAATCAGCCCCAGCATTTT. Amino acids: CATETGGNNQPQHF.

This clone has only a few counts. The V and J genes are TRBV29-1 and TRBJ2-7; 8 nucleotides agree with TRBD2. Germline V gene lookup returns CDR1 SQVTM and CDR2 ANQGSEA. CDR3 length: 14 amino acids. Trimming removed 4 bases from V and 5 bases from J; junction bases left unmatched: 10. The CDR3: CSVGFREGWNEQYF. The CDR3 bases are TGCAGCGTTGGATTTCGGGAGGGCTGGAACGAGCAGTACTTC.

This chain uses TRBV28 with TRBJ1-5; 8 bases match TRBD1. Trimming cost V 7 bases and J 2 bases; bases outside gene matches: 10. Germline CDR1 and CDR2: MDHEN and SYDVKM. CDR3 length equals 16 residues. The CDR3 coding sequence is TGTGCCAGCACAGTTTTCCGGGGACAGGGCAATCAGCCCCAGCATTTT. It codes for CASTVFRGQGNQPQHF.

Points on this clone: One end of the junction does not line up with germline, which may come from a read error. At the DNA level, this CDR3 is encoded by other sequences in the same sample as well. The chain recombines TRBV7-9 with TRBJ2-1, with 10 bases aligning to TRBD2. The CDR3 runs 16 residues. CDR1 SEHNR and CDR2 FQNEAQ come from the germline V gene (reference sequence). Here the CDR3 reads CASSLRTSGSYNEQFF. CDR3 sequence (DNA): TGCGCCAGCAGCCTCCGGACTAGCGGCTCCTACAATGAGCAGTTCTTC.

This clone was detected once. This chain uses TRBV30 with TRBJ1-5, with 9 bases fitting TRBD1. V was pared by 6 bases and J by 6 bases, with 6 bases of the junction left unmatched. Germline loops: CDR1 GTSNPN, CDR2 SVGIG (reference sequence). CDR3 length equals 13 residues. DNA for the CDR3: TGTGCCTGCAGGGGACAGGGAGTTCAGCCCCAGCATTTT. It translates to CACRGQGVQPQHF. The variable domain in full, completed from reference TRBV30 and TRBJ1-5, reads SQTIHQWPATLVQPVGSPLSLECTVEGTSNPNLYWYRQAAGRGLQLLFYSVGIGQISSEVPQNLSASRPQDRQFILSSKKLLLSDSGFYLCACRGQGVQPQHFGDGTRLSIL.

This clone was seen only a few times. The chain recombines TRBV21-1 with TRBJ1-1. TRBV21-1 corresponds to a pseudogene. This CDR3 has 15 residues. The CDR3, as DNA: TGTGCCAGCAGCAGTGCGGGGGGGATCGACACTGAAGCTTTCTTT. Translation: CASSSAGGIDTEAFF.